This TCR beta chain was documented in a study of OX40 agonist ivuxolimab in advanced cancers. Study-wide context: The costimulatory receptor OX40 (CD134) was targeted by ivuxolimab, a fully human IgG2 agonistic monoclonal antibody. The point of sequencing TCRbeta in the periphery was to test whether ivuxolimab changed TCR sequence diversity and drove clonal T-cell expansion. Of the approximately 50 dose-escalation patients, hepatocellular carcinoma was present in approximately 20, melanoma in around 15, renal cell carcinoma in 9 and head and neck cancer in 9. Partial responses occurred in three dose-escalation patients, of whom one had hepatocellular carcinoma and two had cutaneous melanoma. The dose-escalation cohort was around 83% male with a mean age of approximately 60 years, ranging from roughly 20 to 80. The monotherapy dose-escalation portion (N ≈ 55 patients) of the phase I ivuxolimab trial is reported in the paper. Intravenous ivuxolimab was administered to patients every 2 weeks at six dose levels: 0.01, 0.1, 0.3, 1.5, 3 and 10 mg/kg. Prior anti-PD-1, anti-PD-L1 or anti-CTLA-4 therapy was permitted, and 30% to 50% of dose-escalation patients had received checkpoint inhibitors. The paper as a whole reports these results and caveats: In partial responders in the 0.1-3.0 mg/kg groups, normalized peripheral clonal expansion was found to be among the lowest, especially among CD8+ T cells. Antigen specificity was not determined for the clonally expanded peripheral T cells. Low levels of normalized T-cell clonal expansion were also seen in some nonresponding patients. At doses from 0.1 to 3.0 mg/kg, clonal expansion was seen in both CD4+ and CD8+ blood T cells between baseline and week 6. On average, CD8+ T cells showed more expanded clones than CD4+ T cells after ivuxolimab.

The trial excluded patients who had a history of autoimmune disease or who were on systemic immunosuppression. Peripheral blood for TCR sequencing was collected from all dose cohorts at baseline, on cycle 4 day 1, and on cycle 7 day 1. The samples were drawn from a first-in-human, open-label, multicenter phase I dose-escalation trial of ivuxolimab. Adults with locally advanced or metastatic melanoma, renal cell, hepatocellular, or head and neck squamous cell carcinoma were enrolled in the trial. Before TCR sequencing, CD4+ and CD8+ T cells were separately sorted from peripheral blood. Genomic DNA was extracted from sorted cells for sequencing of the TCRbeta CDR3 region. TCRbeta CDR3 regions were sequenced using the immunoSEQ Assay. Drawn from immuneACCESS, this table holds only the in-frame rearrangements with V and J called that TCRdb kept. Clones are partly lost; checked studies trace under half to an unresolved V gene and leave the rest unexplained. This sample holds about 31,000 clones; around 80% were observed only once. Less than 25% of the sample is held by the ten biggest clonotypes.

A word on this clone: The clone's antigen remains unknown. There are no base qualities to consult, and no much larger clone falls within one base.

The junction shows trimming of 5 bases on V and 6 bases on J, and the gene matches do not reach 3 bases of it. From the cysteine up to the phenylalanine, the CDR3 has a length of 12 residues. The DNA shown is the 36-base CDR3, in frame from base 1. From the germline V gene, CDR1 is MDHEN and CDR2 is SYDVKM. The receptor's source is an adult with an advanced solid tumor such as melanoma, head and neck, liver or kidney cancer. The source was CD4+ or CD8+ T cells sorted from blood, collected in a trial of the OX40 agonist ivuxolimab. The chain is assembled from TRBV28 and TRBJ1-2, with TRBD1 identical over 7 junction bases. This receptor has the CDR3 CASSLTGDGYTF. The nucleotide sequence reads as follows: TGTGCCAGCAGTCTTACAGGGGATGGCTACACCTTC.